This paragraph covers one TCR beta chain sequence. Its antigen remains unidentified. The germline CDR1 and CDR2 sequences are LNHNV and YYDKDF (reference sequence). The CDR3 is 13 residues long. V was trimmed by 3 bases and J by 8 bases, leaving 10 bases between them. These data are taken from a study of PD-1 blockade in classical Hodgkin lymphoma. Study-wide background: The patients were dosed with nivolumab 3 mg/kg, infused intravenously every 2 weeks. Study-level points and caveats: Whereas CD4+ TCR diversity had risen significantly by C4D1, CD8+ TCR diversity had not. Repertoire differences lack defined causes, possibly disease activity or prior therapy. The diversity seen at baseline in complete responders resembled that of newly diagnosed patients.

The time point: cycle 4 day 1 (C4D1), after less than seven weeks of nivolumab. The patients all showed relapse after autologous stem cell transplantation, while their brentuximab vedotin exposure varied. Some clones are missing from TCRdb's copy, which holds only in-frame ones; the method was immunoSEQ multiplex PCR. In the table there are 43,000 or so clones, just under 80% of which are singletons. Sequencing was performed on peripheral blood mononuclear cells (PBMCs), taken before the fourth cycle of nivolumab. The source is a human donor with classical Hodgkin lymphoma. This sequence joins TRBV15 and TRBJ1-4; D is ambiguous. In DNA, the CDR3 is TGTGCCACCAGCAGGGACCATTCAGAAAAACTGTTTTTT. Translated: CATSRDHSEKLFF.